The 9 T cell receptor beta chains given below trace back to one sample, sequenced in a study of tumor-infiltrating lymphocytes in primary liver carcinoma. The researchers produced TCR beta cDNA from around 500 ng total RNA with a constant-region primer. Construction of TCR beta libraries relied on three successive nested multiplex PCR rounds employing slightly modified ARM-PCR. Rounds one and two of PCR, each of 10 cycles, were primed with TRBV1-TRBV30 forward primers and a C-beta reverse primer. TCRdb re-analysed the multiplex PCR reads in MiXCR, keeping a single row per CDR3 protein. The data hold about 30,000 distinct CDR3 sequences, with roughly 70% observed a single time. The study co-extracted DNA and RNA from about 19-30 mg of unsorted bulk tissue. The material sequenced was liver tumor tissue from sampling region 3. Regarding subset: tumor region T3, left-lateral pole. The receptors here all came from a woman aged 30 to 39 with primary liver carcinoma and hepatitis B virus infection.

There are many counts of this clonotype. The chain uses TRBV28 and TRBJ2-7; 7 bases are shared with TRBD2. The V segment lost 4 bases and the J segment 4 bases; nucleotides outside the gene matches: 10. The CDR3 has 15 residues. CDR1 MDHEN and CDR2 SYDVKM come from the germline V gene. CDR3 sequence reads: CASSSLSGLRYEQYF. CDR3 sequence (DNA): TGTGCCAGCAGTTCCCTTAGCGGGCTCCGGTACGAGCAGTACTTC. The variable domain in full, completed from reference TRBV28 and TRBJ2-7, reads DVKVTQSSRYLVKRTGEKVFLECVQDMDHENMFWYRQDPGLGLRLIYFSYDVKMKEKGDIPEGYSVSREKKERFSLILESASTNQTSMYLCASSSLSGLRYEQYFGPGTRLTVT.

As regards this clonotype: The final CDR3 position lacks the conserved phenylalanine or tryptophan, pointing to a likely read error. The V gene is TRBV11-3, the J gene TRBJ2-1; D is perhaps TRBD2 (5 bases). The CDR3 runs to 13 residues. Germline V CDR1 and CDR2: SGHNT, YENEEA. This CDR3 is CASSLDGSNVQFL. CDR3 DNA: TGTGCCAGCAGCTTAGATGGGAGCAATGTGCAGTTCTTA.

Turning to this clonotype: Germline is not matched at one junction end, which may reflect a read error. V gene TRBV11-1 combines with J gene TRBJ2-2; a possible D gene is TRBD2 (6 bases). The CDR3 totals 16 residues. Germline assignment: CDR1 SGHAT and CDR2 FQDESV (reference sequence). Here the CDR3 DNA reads TGTGGCAGCAGCTTAGTGGGGGGTACGAGCACCTGGGAGCTGTTTTTT. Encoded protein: CGSSLVGGTSTWELFF.

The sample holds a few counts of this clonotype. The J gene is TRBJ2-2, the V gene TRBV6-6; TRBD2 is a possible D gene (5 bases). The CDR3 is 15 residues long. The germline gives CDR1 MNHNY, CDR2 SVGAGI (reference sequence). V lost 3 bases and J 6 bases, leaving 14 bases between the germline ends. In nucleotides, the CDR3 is TGTGCCAGCAGTTATTTAGTAGGAGCGGCCGGGGAGCTGTTTTTT. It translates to CASSYLVGAAGELFF.

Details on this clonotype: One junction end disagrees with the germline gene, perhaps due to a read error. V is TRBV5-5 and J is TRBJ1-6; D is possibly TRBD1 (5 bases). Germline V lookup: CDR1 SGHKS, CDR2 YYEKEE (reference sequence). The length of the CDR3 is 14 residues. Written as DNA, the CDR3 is TGTACCAGCAGCTTGGACATCAGTAATTCGCCCCTCCACTTT. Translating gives CTSSLDISNSPLHF.

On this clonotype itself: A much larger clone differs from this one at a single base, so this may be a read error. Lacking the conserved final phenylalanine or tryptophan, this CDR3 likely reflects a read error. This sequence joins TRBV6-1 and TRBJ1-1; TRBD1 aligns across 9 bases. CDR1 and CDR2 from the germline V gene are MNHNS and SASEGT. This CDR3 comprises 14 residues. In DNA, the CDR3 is TGTGCAAGCAGTGTTGACAGGGGGTACAGTGAAGCTTTCCTT. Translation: CASSVDRGYSEAFL.

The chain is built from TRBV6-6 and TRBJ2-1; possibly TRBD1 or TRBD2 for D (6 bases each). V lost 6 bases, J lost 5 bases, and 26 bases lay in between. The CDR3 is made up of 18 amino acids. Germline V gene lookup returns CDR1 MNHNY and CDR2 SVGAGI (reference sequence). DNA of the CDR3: TGTGCCAGCAGGCGCTTTATGTCGGGGGCGAAGGGTAACAATGAGCAGTTCTTC. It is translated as CASRRFMSGAKGNNEQFF.

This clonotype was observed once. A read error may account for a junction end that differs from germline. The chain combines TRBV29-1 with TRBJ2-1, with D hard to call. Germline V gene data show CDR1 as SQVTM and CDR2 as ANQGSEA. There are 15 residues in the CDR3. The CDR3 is CSFLSSRLKYNGQFF. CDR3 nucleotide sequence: TGCAGCTTTCTCTCCTCTCGGCTGAAGTACAATGGGCAGTTCTTC.

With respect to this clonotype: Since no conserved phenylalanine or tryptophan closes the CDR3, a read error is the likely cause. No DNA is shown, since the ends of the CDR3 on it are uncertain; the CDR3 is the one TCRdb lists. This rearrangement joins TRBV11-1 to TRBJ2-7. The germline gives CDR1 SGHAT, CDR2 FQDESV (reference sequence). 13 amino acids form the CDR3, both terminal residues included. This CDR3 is CASSLGYSRERYL.